Following are 19 T cell receptor beta chains from one sample sequenced in a study of a mutant IDH1 vaccine in newly diagnosed glioma. Time point: week 23, last vaccination. Every vaccination contained 300 ug of the mutant IDH1 20-mer peptide and was paired with topical imiquimod. These TCRs' antigens remain unknown. Some clones are missing from TCRdb's copy, which holds only in-frame ones; the method was immunoSEQ multiplex PCR. This sample has approximately 62,000 clones, with about 88% found just once. Sequences were derived from PBMCs, sampled from a glioma patient whose treatment included an IDH1 peptide vaccine. The receptors were gathered from a man aged 30 to 39 with glioma.

Remarks on this clone: In this CDR3 the conserved last residue, phenylalanine or tryptophan, is missing, so a read error is likely. This chain connects TRBV4-1 to TRBJ1-2; TRBD1 agrees at 9 bases. The CDR3 length is 17 residues. The junction had 9 bases not matched to a gene; V was cut back by 3 bases and J by 1 base. Germline V gives CDR1 MGHRA, CDR2 YSYEKL. CDR3 sequence: CASSHRARDRVNYGYTL. In DNA, the CDR3 is TGCGCCAGCAGCCATCGCGCCCGGGACAGGGTTAACTATGGCTACACCCTC.

V gene TRBV21-1 combines with J gene TRBJ2-7; TRBD2 is taken as the D call from the table, unchecked against the DNA. TRBV21-1 is a listed pseudogene. The CDR3 covers 14 residues. CDR3 protein: CASSMRRLAYEQYF. For the CDR3, the DNA is TGTGCCAGCAGCATGAGGCGGTTAGCCTACGAGCAGTACTTC.

CDR3 in amino acids: CASSLGVGQGKAFF. CDR3 bases: TGTGCCAGCAGCTTAGGGGTGGGACAGGGGAAGGCGTTTTTT. The gene calls are TRBV11-2 and TRBJ2-2; 10 positions match TRBD1. Germline V gene lookup returns CDR1 SGHAT and CDR2 FQNNGV. This CDR3 is built from 14 residues. Germline trimming cut 1 base from V and 16 bases from J; bases unmatched to any gene: 9.

The chain has TRBV10-2 and TRBJ1-2, with D possibly TRBD1 on 6 matching bases. The ends were cut back, 5 bases at V and 0 bases at J, with 10 bases in the middle. CDR1 WSHSY and CDR2 SAAADI come from the germline V gene. This CDR3 has 14 residues. The CDR3 DNA reads TGCGCCAGCAGTACCCGGGACACTAACTATGGCTACACCTTC. Its translation: CASSTRDTNYGYTF.

The V gene is TRBV7-2, the J gene TRBJ1-3; 8 bases line up with TRBD1. Germline trimming cut 4 bases from V and 8 bases from J; bases unmatched to any gene: 7. The germline V gene has CDR1 SGHTA and CDR2 FQGNSA. There are 14 residues in the CDR3. The CDR3 DNA reads TGTGCCAGCAGCTCCCCAGGGGGCCATGACACCATATATTTT. Amino acids: CASSSPGGHDTIYF. The whole variable domain, filled in from reference TRBV7-2 and TRBJ1-3, reads GAGVSQSPSNKVTEKGKDVELRCDPISGHTALYWYRQSLGQGLEFLIYFQGNSAPDKSGLPSDRFSAERTGGSVSTLTIQRTQQEDSAVYLCASSSPGGHDTIYFGEGSWLTVV.

This clone was counted between two and nine times. The rearrangement joins TRBV18 to TRBJ1-2; D is unresolved. This CDR3 is 14 amino acids long. The V gene's germline CDR1 is KGHSH and CDR2 LQKENI. Trimming stripped 3 bases from V and 6 bases from J, with 14 bases between. CDR3 sequence reads: CASSPYLAEDGYTF. In DNA form, the CDR3 reads TGTGCCAGCTCACCCTACTTGGCCGAGGATGGCTACACCTTC.

The chain couples TRBV5-1 to TRBJ2-2, with D possibly matching TRBD2 (5 bases). CDR1 is SGHRS and CDR2 is YFSETQ in the germline V gene. The CDR3 contains 14 residues. V lost 1 base to trimming and J lost 4 bases, with 8 bases between them. This CDR3 is CASSLRRVTGELFF. The DNA of the CDR3 is TGCGCCAGCAGCTTGAGGCGGGTCACCGGGGAGCTGTTTTTT. Combining the CDR3 with reference TRBV5-1 and TRBJ2-2 gives the whole variable domain KAGVTQTPRYLIKTRGQQVTLSCSPISGHRSVSWYQQTPGQGLQFLFEYFSETQRNKGNFPGRFSGRQFSNSRSEMNVSTLELGDSALYLCASSLRRVTGELFFGEGSRLTVL.

The rearrangement joins TRBV5-1 to TRBJ2-2; 9 bases align to TRBD1. CDR1 and CDR2 (germline): SGHRS, YFSETQ. This CDR3 has 14 amino acids. J gave up 6 bases and V 7 bases, and 7 bases lay outside the gene matches. The CDR3 sequence: CASSLGDRAGELFF. The CDR3 nucleotides read TGCGCCAGCTCCCTCGGGGACAGGGCCGGGGAGCTGTTTTTT. The variable domain in full, completed from reference TRBV5-1 and TRBJ2-2, reads KAGVTQTPRYLIKTRGQQVTLSCSPISGHRSVSWYQQTPGQGLQFLFEYFSETQRNKGNFPGRFSGRQFSNSRSEMNVSTLELGDSALYLCASSLGDRAGELFFGEGSRLTVL.

The chain links TRBV7-2 to TRBJ1-1; TRBD1 might be the D (5 bases). Germline CDR1 and CDR2: SGHTA and FQGNSA. CDR3 length: 15 amino acids. The ends were cut back, 4 bases at V and 1 base at J, with 13 bases in the middle. CDR3 amino acids: CASSSIMGPNTEAFF. The CDR3 DNA sequence: TGTGCCAGCAGCTCAATCATGGGGCCGAACACTGAAGCTTTCTTT.

CDR3 sequence reads: CASSLGAGANVLTF. The CDR3 DNA is TGTGCCAGCAGCTTAGGGGCTGGGGCCAACGTCCTGACTTTC. The chain joins TRBV7-6 to TRBJ2-6; unclear D gene. Germline V gene sequence: CDR1 SGHVS, CDR2 FNYEAQ. Trimming took off 1 base at V and 2 bases at J, with 3 bases between the two ends. This CDR3 has 14 amino acids.

This chain connects TRBV5-1 to TRBJ1-6; D uncertain. This CDR3 comprises 12 residues. Deletions cut 4 bases from V and 9 bases from J, with 8 bases between. Germline V gene data show CDR1 as SGHRS and CDR2 as YFSETQ. The CDR3 spells CASSSSGSPLHF. The CDR3 region has the DNA TGCGCCAGCAGCAGTTCGGGTTCACCCCTCCACTTT. The whole variable domain, remainder taken from reference TRBV5-1 and TRBJ1-6, is KAGVTQTPRYLIKTRGQQVTLSCSPISGHRSVSWYQQTPGQGLQFLFEYFSETQRNKGNFPGRFSGRQFSNSRSEMNVSTLELGDSALYLCASSSSGSPLHFGNGTRLTVT.

The chain is built from TRBV5-5 and TRBJ2-5; D is unresolved. CDR3 size: 11 residues. V shed 2 bases and J shed 5 bases, with 4 bases lying between them. The germline V gene encodes CDR1 SGHKS and CDR2 YYEKEE (reference sequence). The chain's CDR3 is CASSFYETQYF. The DNA of the CDR3 is TGTGCCAGCAGCTTTTACGAGACCCAGTACTTC.

This clone appeared a single time. CDR3 bases: TGTGCCAGCAGCCAAGTGGGGACAGGGGCCTCCTACGAGCAGTACTTC. It encodes CASSQVGTGASYEQYF. V usage is TRBV4-2 and J usage is TRBJ2-7; 10 bases align to TRBD1. The trim removed 1 base at V and 0 bases at J, leaving 3 bases unmatched. Germline V gene sequence: CDR1 LGHNA, CDR2 YNFKEQ. This CDR3 has 16 amino acids.

The rearrangement joins TRBV19 to TRBJ1-5; D is undetermined. V was trimmed by 2 bases and J by 0 bases, leaving 8 bases between them. Germline CDR1 LNHDA, CDR2 SQIVND (reference sequence). The CDR3 totals 15 residues. Here the CDR3 reads CASSISGNSNQPQHF. DNA for the CDR3: TGTGCCAGTAGTATATCCGGGAATAGCAATCAGCCCCAGCATTTT.

The chain uses TRBV11-2 and TRBJ1-3, with D perhaps matching TRBD1 (5 bases). The CDR3 extends over 16 amino acids. Per the germline V gene, CDR1 is SGHAT and CDR2 is FQNNGV. V lost 3 bases and J 4 bases, leaving 16 bases between the germline ends. This chain's CDR3 is CASSFRGAGSGNTIYF. In DNA, the CDR3 is TGTGCCAGCAGCTTTCGCGGGGCAGGGTCCGGAAACACCATATATTTT.

CDR3 DNA: TGTGCCAGCAGGAGACAGGGAGATGGCTACACCTTC. This codes for CASRRQGDGYTF. The chain recombines TRBV7-2 with TRBJ1-2; 7 bases line up with TRBD1. The CDR3 has 12 residues. With 6 bases clipped from V and 6 bases from J, the junction kept 4 bases outside the gene matches. Germline V gene data show CDR1 as SGHTA and CDR2 as FQGNSA.

J is TRBJ2-5 and V is TRBV4-1; weak D call: TRBD2 (5 bases). Trimming removed 0 bases from V and 5 bases from J, with 13 bases in between. Germline V gives CDR1 MGHRA, CDR2 YSYEKL. The CDR3 loop spans 15 amino acids. In DNA, the CDR3 is TGCGCCAGCAGCCAAGATGGGCGGGCTTTGGAGACCCAGTACTTC. Protein: CASSQDGRALETQYF.

V is TRBV18 and J is TRBJ1-5, with a weak D call TRBD1 (5 bases). V lost 2 bases, J lost 2 bases, and 10 bases lay in between. The germline gives CDR1 KGHSH, CDR2 LQKENI. CDR3 length equals 15 residues. CDR3 DNA: TGTGCCAGCTCACCAGCAGGGATGGGCAATCAGCCCCAGCATTTT. This encodes CASSPAGMGNQPQHF.

The V and J genes are TRBV21-1 and TRBJ2-7. TRBV21-1 is given as a pseudogene. The CDR3 spans 16 residues. The CDR3 here is CASRGTDRGSPYEQYF. The CDR3 DNA sequence: TGTGCCAGCAGAGGTACAGACCGGGGCAGCCCCTACGAGCAGTACTTC.